This TCR beta chain stems from a study of T cell responses to AZD1222 COVID-19 vaccine. CDR3 length: 18 amino acids. V was shortened by 2 bases and J by 0 bases, with 17 bases between the two germline ends. Germline CDR1 is SGHDT and CDR2 is YYEEEE. Clones were read by immunoSEQ multiplex PCR, and TCRdb kept only the in-frame ones, dropping some. Of over 85,000 clones listed, just under 95% are singletons. The specimen comprised peripheral blood, sampled on day 0 of AZD1222 vaccination. The sequence was collected from an adult in good health. V gene TRBV5-6 combines with J gene TRBJ1-4; D possibly corresponds to TRBD1 (6 bases). The CDR3 is CASSFRQTGYSTNEKLFF. Here the CDR3 DNA reads TGTGCCAGCAGCTTCCGTCAGACAGGTTACTCAACTAATGAAAAACTGTTTTTT. Complete variable domain (other parts from reference TRBV5-6 and TRBJ1-4): DAGVTQSPTHLIKTRGQQVTLRCSPKSGHDTVSWYQQALGQGPQFIFQYYEEEERQRGNFPDRFSGHQFPNYSSELNVNALLLGDSALYLCASSFRQTGYSTNEKLFFGSGTQLSVL.